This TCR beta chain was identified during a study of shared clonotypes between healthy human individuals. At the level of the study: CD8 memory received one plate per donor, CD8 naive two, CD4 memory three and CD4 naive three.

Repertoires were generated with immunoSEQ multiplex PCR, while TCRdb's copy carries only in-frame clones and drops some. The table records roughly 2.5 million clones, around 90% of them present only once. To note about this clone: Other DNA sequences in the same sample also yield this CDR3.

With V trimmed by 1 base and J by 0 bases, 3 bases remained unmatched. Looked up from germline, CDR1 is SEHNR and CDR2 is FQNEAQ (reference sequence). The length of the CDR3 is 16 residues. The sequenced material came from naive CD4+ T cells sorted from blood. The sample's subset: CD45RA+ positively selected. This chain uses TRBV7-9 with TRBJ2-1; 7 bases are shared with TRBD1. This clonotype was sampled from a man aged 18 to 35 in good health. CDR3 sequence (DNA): TGTGCCAGCAGCTTAGGGACAGGAAGCTCCTACAATGAGCAGTTCTTC. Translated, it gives CASSLGTGSSYNEQFF.